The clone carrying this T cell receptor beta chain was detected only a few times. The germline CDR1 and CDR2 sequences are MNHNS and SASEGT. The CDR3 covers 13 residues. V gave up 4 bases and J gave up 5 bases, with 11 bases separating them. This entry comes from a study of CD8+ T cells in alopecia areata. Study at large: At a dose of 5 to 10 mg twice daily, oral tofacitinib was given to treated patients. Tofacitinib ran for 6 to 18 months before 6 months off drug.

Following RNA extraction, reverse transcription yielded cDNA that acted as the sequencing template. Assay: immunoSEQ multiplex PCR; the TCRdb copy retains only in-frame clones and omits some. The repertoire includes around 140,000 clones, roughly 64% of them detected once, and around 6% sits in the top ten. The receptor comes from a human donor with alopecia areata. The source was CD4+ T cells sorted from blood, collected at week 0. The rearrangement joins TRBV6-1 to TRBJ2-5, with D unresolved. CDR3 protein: CASSAGLGETQYF. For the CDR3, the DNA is TGTGCCAGCAGTGCGGGTTTGGGGGAGACCCAGTACTTC.